The text below deals with one T cell receptor beta chain. This clonotype is medium-sized (0.01 to 0.1%) by its frequency; no count is available. Its antigen remains unidentified. This specimen belongs to a study of GPR56 and killer-like receptors on CD4 memory cells (dated by TCRdb to about 2019). Some background on the complete study: According to the study's proposal, human CD4+ memory T-cell differentiation and cytokine production potential are marked by the progressive acquisition of KLRB1, KLRG1, GPR56 and then KLRF1. Healthy blood donors in the study were described as age-matched to the liver disease patients, whose median age was around 72 years. Beyond this particular receptor, the publication reports: Clonal frequency started low in the marker-negative population and rose progressively along the proposed pathway, while TCRbeta diversity decreased accordingly. Overlap of TCR repertoires was observed especially between the late populations 4 and 5, and partly population 3. The authors took the finding that clones dominating late populations 4 and 5 were also present in early populations 1 and 2 as evidence for linear differentiation. Diversity and similarity analyses were restricted to the 100 most expanded clones per population rather than full repertoires.

Via the germline V gene, CDR1 is SGHTA and CDR2 FQGNSA. The CDR3 measures 13 amino acids from cysteine to phenylalanine. A DNA sequence was not provided. Sequencer: Illumina HiSeq 2500. The recombined TCRbeta locus was amplified by a previously published PCR protocol to build sequencing libraries. The authors' analysis ran thus. Reads whose average quality score was below 30 were removed, and the reads that remained were processed with IMSEQ. Clonotypes were defined by Vbeta gene, Jbeta gene and CDR3 amino acid sequence. The Morisita-Horn index, computed on the top 100 expanded clones, was used to measure repertoire overlap between populations. Renyi diversity profiles calculated on the top 100 expanded clones were used to assess clonal diversity. Each entry corresponds to one CDR3 protein sequence from reads that TCRdb reprocessed, and DNA is not given. These V and J calls originate from TCRdb's pipeline instead of the authors' own analysis. This specimen's table enumerates about 990 distinct CDR3 sequences. Less than 20% of the sample is in the top ten clones.

Before TCRbeta sequencing, fluorescence-activated cell sorting was used to enrich five KLR/GPR56-defined CD4+ populations. To test a linear memory differentiation pathway, TCRbeta repertoires were sequenced from five CD4+ T-cell subsets defined by expression of KLRB1, KLRG1, GPR56 and KLRF1. TCR-sequenced cells came from peripheral blood of healthy control individuals, reported as five donors in the TCRbeta analysis figure. Heparinized peripheral blood was collected and all samples were processed within one hour of retrieval. To isolate peripheral blood mononuclear cells, blood was diluted 1:2 in PBS and put through Biocoll density gradient centrifugation at room temperature. CD4+ T cells were enriched from freshly isolated PBMCs by magnetic sorting with anti-CD4 MicroBeads before flow sorting. A BD FACSAria II was used to sort CD4+ T cells enriched from PBMCs of healthy donors according to marker expression. For surface staining, the researchers used Miltenyi Biotec antibodies: anti-KLRB1 clone 191B8, anti-KLRF1 clone 4A4.D10 and anti-KLRG1 clone REA261.

The TCR comes from a human donor in good health. Sequences were obtained from memory CD4+ T cells from blood. The chain is made from TRBV7-2 and TRBJ1-2; TCRdb calls TRBD1, which cannot be checked without DNA. The CDR3 corresponds to CASSLDNNYGYTF.